Shown below are 17 T cell receptor beta chains from a single sample sequenced in a study of T cell changes during pregnancy in multiple sclerosis. TCRdb's copy holds only in-frame clones and misses some; the assay was immunoSEQ multiplex PCR. The sample consists of about 59,000 clones, roughly 94% of them appearing once. Sequencing was performed on CD8+ T cells from peripheral blood mononuclear cells, taken after pregnancy. The receptors were sampled from a female donor with multiple sclerosis, enrolled in a pregnancy study.

J is TRBJ2-7 and V is TRBV10-1; 9 positions agree with TRBD1. CDR1 and CDR2 (germline): WNHNN, SYGVQD (reference sequence). The CDR3 contains 12 residues. CDR3 region: CYGDRVFQSQYF. The CDR3 DNA reads TGCTACGGGGACAGGGTGTTCCAGTCGCAGTACTTC.

The chain recombines TRBV7-9 with TRBJ2-1; 8 bases match TRBD2. The CDR3 extends over 16 amino acids. After removal of 1 base from V and 4 bases from J, the junction contained 6 bases not matched to a gene. The germline V gene encodes CDR1 SEHNR and CDR2 FQNEAQ (reference sequence). The CDR3 reads CASSLGIAGSYNEQFF. CDR3 DNA sequence: TGTGCCAGCAGCTTAGGCATAGCGGGGTCATACAATGAGCAGTTCTTC.

The genes are TRBV4-1 and TRBJ2-1; maybe TRBD2 (5 bases). This CDR3 has 12 amino acids. The ends were cut back, 5 bases at V and 10 bases at J, with 12 bases in the middle. Germline assignment: CDR1 MGHRA and CDR2 YSYEKL. Written as DNA, the CDR3 is TGCGCCAGCAGCTCCGCCAGCGGAGAGCAGTTCTTC. It specifies CASSSASGEQFF.

This clone has just one count. The rearrangement links TRBV9 to TRBJ2-1; 9 positions agree with TRBD1. Germline trimming cut 3 bases from V and 0 bases from J; bases unmatched to any gene: 7. Germline CDR1 reads SGDLS; CDR2 reads YYNGEE. The CDR3 runs to 17 residues. In DNA, the CDR3 is TGTGCCAGCAGCGCCCCCTCGACAGGGGGCTCCTACAATGAGCAGTTCTTC. It translates to CASSAPSTGGSYNEQFF.

The chain employs TRBV5-8 and TRBJ2-7; a weak D match, TRBD2 (5 bases). Germline V gene lookup returns CDR1 SGHTS and CDR2 YDEGEE. V lost 5 bases, J lost 1 base, and 13 bases lay in between. The CDR3 runs to 14 residues. This CDR3 is CASSPDSPSYEQYF. For the CDR3, the DNA is TGTGCCAGCAGTCCGGACTCGCCGTCCTACGAGCAGTACTTC. The full variable domain, with the rest looked up from reference TRBV5-8 and TRBJ2-7, is EAGVTQSPTHLIKTRGQQATLRCSPISGHTSVYWYQQALGLGLQFLLWYDEGEERNRGNFPPRFSGRQFPNYSSELNVNALELEDSALYLCASSPDSPSYEQYFGPGTRLTVT.

The rearrangement links TRBV19 to TRBJ1-1, with D hard to call. Trimming took off 1 base at V and 1 base at J, with 10 bases between the two ends. The CDR3 loop spans 15 amino acids. The V gene's germline CDR1 is LNHDA and CDR2 SQIVND (reference sequence). The CDR3 loop reads CASSIVWQKNTEAFF. The DNA for the CDR3 is TGTGCCAGTAGTATAGTATGGCAGAAGAACACTGAAGCTTTCTTT.

This chain connects TRBV4-3 to TRBJ2-1; TRBD1 is a possible D gene (6 bases). Trimming removed 4 bases at V and 5 bases at J, with 18 bases between. CDR3 length: 16 residues. Germline values: CDR1 LGHNA, CDR2 YSLEER. The CDR3 nucleotides are TGCGCCAGCAGCCTAAGGGCAGGGGTGGGAAACAATGAGCAGTTCTTC. Protein product: CASSLRAGVGNNEQFF.

The genes are TRBV7-9 and TRBJ1-2; 8 bases fit TRBD1. The CDR3 totals 16 residues. Germline CDR1 SEHNR, CDR2 FQNEAQ (reference sequence). The V gene end was trimmed by 5 bases and the J gene end by 6 bases; junction bases not matched to a gene: 14. This chain's CDR3 is CASSPPQGQVFNGYTF. CDR3 DNA: TGTGCCAGCAGCCCACCTCAGGGACAGGTATTTAATGGCTACACCTTC.

This rearrangement joins TRBV27 to TRBJ2-5; 9 bases match TRBD2. This CDR3 spans 14 amino acids. Germline CDR1 MNHEY, CDR2 SMNVEV (reference sequence). Germline trimming cut 6 bases from V and 5 bases from J; bases unmatched to any gene: 7. The DNA of the CDR3 is TGTGCCAGCAGAACTAGCGGGTCGGTTGAGACCCAGTACTTC. Amino acids: CASRTSGSVETQYF.

The chain couples TRBV11-3 to TRBJ2-2; D perhaps matches TRBD1 (6 bases). Trimming stripped 0 bases from V and 0 bases from J, with 11 bases between. The CDR3 contains 17 residues. Germline V lookup: CDR1 SGHNT, CDR2 YENEEA. The CDR3 reads CASSLEEDSSNTGELFF. CDR3 in DNA: TGTGCCAGCAGCTTAGAGGAGGACAGCTCGAACACCGGGGAGCTGTTTTTT.

The J gene is TRBJ2-7, the V gene TRBV9; 9 bases are a match to TRBD2. The J segment lost 1 base and the V segment lost 2 bases, leaving 1 base of the junction unmatched. The CDR3 runs 14 residues. In germline, CDR1 is SGDLS, CDR2 YYNGEE. The CDR3 loop is CASSVSGRSYEQYF. The CDR3, as DNA: TGTGCCAGCAGCGTGAGCGGGAGGTCCTACGAGCAGTACTTC.

This sequence joins TRBV6-1 and TRBJ1-5; D is undetermined. The germline V and J ends were trimmed by 0 bases and 0 bases, with 6 bases remaining between them. The germline gives CDR1 MNHNS, CDR2 SASEGT. CDR3 size: 15 residues. The CDR3 sequence: CASSEAAASNQPQHF. CDR3 coding DNA: TGTGCCAGCAGTGAAGCTGCGGCTAGCAATCAGCCCCAGCATTTT.

J is TRBJ2-1 and V is TRBV27; 13 bases match TRBD2. The CDR3 spans 16 residues. Germline lookup yields CDR1 MNHEY and CDR2 SMNVEV (reference sequence). V shed 5 bases and J 6 bases; nucleotides not matched to a gene: 7. CDR3 coding DNA: TGTGCCAGCAGTGGGATACTAGCGGGAGGGTTCAATGAGCAGTTCTTC. Translation gives CASSGILAGGFNEQFF.

The rearrangement joins TRBV19 to TRBJ2-1, with a tentative D call TRBD1 (6 bases). Trimming cost V 6 bases and J 3 bases, with 6 bases left between them. The CDR3 runs 12 residues. Germline CDR1 LNHDA, CDR2 SQIVND (reference sequence). CDR3 region: CASSRGYNEQFF. The CDR3 DNA is TGTGCCAGTAGCAGGGGCTACAATGAGCAGTTCTTC.

This chain joins TRBV5-1 and TRBJ2-3; possible D gene TRBD1, 6 bases. This CDR3 contains 15 residues. V was pared by 0 bases and J by 0 bases, with 8 bases between. Germline loops: CDR1 SGHRS, CDR2 YFSETQ. The CDR3 here is CASSLVGGSTDTQYF. In DNA form, the CDR3 reads TGCGCCAGCAGCTTGGTAGGGGGAAGCACAGATACGCAGTATTTT.

The chain employs TRBV29-1 and TRBJ2-5, with 8 nucleotides matching TRBD2. The V and J ends lost 6 bases and 4 bases, in that order; junction bases with no gene match: 7. The CDR3 spans 13 residues. The germline CDR1 and CDR2 sequences are SQVTM and ANQGSEA. The CDR3 region has the DNA TGCAGCGTCCGCGGGACTAGTAGAGAGACCCAGTACTTC. Encoded protein: CSVRGTSRETQYF.

The rearrangement links TRBV7-9 to TRBJ1-1, with 9 bases that match TRBD1. V was clipped by 2 bases and J by 8 bases; unmatched bases: 15. The germline gives CDR1 SEHNR, CDR2 FQNEAQ (reference sequence). CDR3 length: 17 amino acids. The DNA for the CDR3 is TGTGCCAGCAGCTTAACCGGGACAGGGAAGGGCGGGAGGGAAGCTTTCTTT. Its translation: CASSLTGTGKGGREAFF.